Below, 19 T cell receptor beta chains from the same sample are listed, as sequenced in a study of T cell repertoires in cytomegalovirus infection. Using its own MiXCR run on the reads, TCRdb lists one record per CDR3 protein. The table records about 260,000 distinct CDR3 sequences, 9.1% of them present only once. The sample taken for sequencing was PBMCs. These receptors all come from a human donor in good health (CMV status not recorded). Some clones in this sample may be carry-over from other donors' samples.

This clonotype has at least ten counts. The chain carries TRBV6-5 and TRBJ2-6; a weak D match, TRBD1 (5 bases). Germline assignment: CDR1 MNHEY and CDR2 SVGAGI. This CDR3 has 17 amino acids. Trimming left V 6 bases short and J 1 base short, with 16 bases between. CDR3 amino acids: CASSRRAPDSGANVLTF. The CDR3 DNA is TGTGCCAGCAGCCGCAGGGCCCCGGATTCTGGGGCCAACGTCCTGACTTTC.

There are a few counts of this clonotype. The chain joins TRBV4-3 to TRBJ2-7; D may be TRBD2 (6 bases). The CDR3 covers 17 residues. V gave up 1 base and J gave up 0 bases, with 16 bases separating them. The germline gives CDR1 LGHNA, CDR2 YSLEER. Written as DNA, the CDR3 is TGCGCCAGCAGCCAAGGCCCGACCCGGGGAGGCTCCTACGAGCAGTACTTC. Its protein is CASSQGPTRGGSYEQYF.

The sample holds many counts of this clonotype. This chain joins TRBV7-4 and TRBJ1-2; TRBD1 aligns across 7 bases. V shed 4 bases and J 8 bases; nucleotides not matched to a gene: 4. Germline-derived CDR1 and CDR2 are SGHVT and SQSDAQ. This CDR3 spans 12 amino acids. This chain's CDR3 is CASSYDRDGYTF. The CDR3 DNA follows: TGTGCCAGCAGCTACGACAGGGACGGCTACACCTTC.

In its sample, this clonotype was seen many times. The V and J genes are TRBV29-1 and TRBJ2-7; weak D call: TRBD1 (6 bases). The germline V and J ends were trimmed by 4 bases and 5 bases, with 9 bases remaining between them. CDR1 is SQVTM, CDR2 ANQGSEA, per germline. The CDR3 length is 11 residues. The CDR3 nucleotides read TGCAGCGTTGCCAGGGACAACGAGCAGTACTTC. It codes for CSVARDNEQYF.

The table lists this clonotype with many counts. For the CDR3, the DNA is TGTGCAGCAGAGGAAAACTATGGCTACACCTTC. Encoded protein: CAAEENYGYTF. The chain combines TRBV25-1 with TRBJ1-2, with D hard to call. The CDR3 extends over 11 amino acids. Germline assignment: CDR1 MGHDK and CDR2 SYGVNS.

The chain carries TRBV19 and TRBJ2-1; unclear D gene. Germline V gives CDR1 LNHDA, CDR2 SQIVND (reference sequence). The CDR3 covers 15 residues. Trimming took 1 base from V and 7 from J, leaving 14 bases between them. The CDR3 bases are TGTGCCAGTAGTATAGCGGTAGGATTTAATAATGAGCAGTTCTTC. Translation gives CASSIAVGFNNEQFF.

In its sample, this clonotype was seen many times. The chain carries TRBV7-9 and TRBJ2-1; tentatively, D is TRBD2 (8 bases). Deletions cut 5 bases from V and 3 bases from J, with 23 bases between. The germline V gene encodes CDR1 SEHNR and CDR2 FQNEAQ (reference sequence). This CDR3 is 18 amino acids long. CDR3 region: CASSLLRGPGGDYNEQFF. Here the CDR3 DNA reads TGTGCCAGCAGCCTCCTAAGGGGGCCGGGGGGGGACTACAATGAGCAGTTCTTC.

This sequence joins TRBV20-1 and TRBJ1-2; 10 nucleotides agree with TRBD1. J gave up 6 bases and V 6 bases, and 7 bases lay outside the gene matches. The germline CDR1 and CDR2 sequences are DFQATT and SNEGSKA (reference sequence). The CDR3 is 13 residues long. The CDR3 sequence: CSAERQGADGYTF. The CDR3 coding sequence is TGCAGTGCGGAAAGACAGGGGGCGGATGGCTACACCTTC.

This clonotype occurred many times. The J gene is TRBJ1-1, the V gene TRBV19; no reliable D call. Germline CDR1 reads LNHDA; CDR2 reads SQIVND (reference sequence). V shed 1 base and J shed 0 bases, with 6 bases lying between them. The CDR3 has 14 residues. The CDR3 coding sequence is TGTGCCAGTAGTATAGGCAGCATGAACACTGAAGCTTTCTTT. Amino acid sequence: CASSIGSMNTEAFF.

This clonotype was counted at least ten times. The J gene is TRBJ2-5, the V gene TRBV28, with D possibly matching TRBD2 (6 bases). V gave up 1 base and J gave up 4 bases, with 22 bases separating them. The CDR3 has 18 amino acids. CDR1 MDHEN and CDR2 SYDVKM come from the germline V gene. The CDR3 region is CASSLFNRRDWGVETQYF. CDR3 sequence (DNA): TGTGCCAGCAGTTTATTCAACAGGCGGGACTGGGGTGTAGAGACCCAGTACTTC. Complete variable domain (other parts from reference TRBV28 and TRBJ2-5): DVKVTQSSRYLVKRTGEKVFLECVQDMDHENMFWYRQDPGLGLRLIYFSYDVKMKEKGDIPEGYSVSREKKERFSLILESASTNQTSMYLCASSLFNRRDWGVETQYFGPGTRLLVL.

This clonotype occurred many times. The V gene is TRBV7-2, the J gene TRBJ2-5; 9 nucleotides align to TRBD2. Germline V gene lookup returns CDR1 SGHTA and CDR2 FQGNSA. With 4 bases clipped from V and 2 bases from J, the junction kept 5 bases outside the gene matches. This CDR3 is built from 15 residues. The DNA for the CDR3 is TGTGCCAGCAGCTCGGACGCGGGGGGGCAAGAGACCCAGTACTTC. It specifies CASSSDAGGQETQYF.

About this clonotype: A much larger clone differs from this one at a single base, so this may be a read error. The CDR3 spells CSATDGTQYF. The DNA of the CDR3 is TGCAGTGCTACTGACGGGACCCAGTACTTC. The chain is built from TRBV20-1 and TRBJ2-5; D is unresolved. V was pared by 4 bases and J by 7 bases, with 7 bases between. Germline loops: CDR1 DFQATT, CDR2 SNEGSKA (reference sequence). CDR3 length equals 10 residues.

This clonotype occurred many times. The V gene is TRBV7-2, the J gene TRBJ1-1; TRBD1 matches 7 bases. Trimming cost V 5 bases and J 0 bases; bases outside gene matches: 9. Germline CDR1 SGHTA, CDR2 FQGNSA. The CDR3 length is 16 residues. CDR3 region: CASSLRQGGMNTEAFF. The CDR3, as DNA: TGTGCCAGCAGCCTCAGACAGGGAGGGATGAACACTGAAGCTTTCTTT.

This clonotype was seen a few times. The chain uses TRBV5-1 and TRBJ2-3, with a weak D call TRBD2 (5 bases). The germline CDR1 and CDR2 sequences are SGHRS and YFSETQ. With 2 bases removed from V and 3 bases from J, the gap between germline ends came to 10 bases. The CDR3 extends over 14 amino acids. The CDR3 protein is CASSLGSQTDTQYF. CDR3 bases: TGCGCCAGCAGCTTAGGGAGCCAGACAGATACGCAGTATTTT.

At least ten counts were recorded for this clonotype. CDR3 amino acids: CASSRPPPLDTQYF. In nucleotides, the CDR3 is TGTGCCAGCAGCCGCCCCCCTCCGTTGGATACGCAGTATTTT. The V call is TRBV7-2, the J call TRBJ2-3; the D is unclear. Germline V gene data show CDR1 as SGHTA and CDR2 as FQGNSA. CDR3 length: 14 residues. Trimming removed 5 bases at V and 6 bases at J, with 15 bases between. The full variable domain, its missing parts supplied by reference TRBV7-2 and TRBJ2-3, is GAGVSQSPSNKVTEKGKDVELRCDPISGHTALYWYRQSLGQGLEFLIYFQGNSAPDKSGLPSDRFSAERTGGSVSTLTIQRTQQEDSAVYLCASSRPPPLDTQYFGPGTRLTVL.

This clonotype was detected ten times or more. V and J are TRBV7-2 and TRBJ2-5; 10 nucleotides align to TRBD2. This CDR3 is 18 amino acids long. V shed 1 base and J 1 base; nucleotides not matched to a gene: 9. Germline V gives CDR1 SGHTA, CDR2 FQGNSA. The CDR3 sequence: CASSLVGGAGGPQETQYF. CDR3 DNA sequence: TGTGCCAGCAGCTTAGTAGGCGGAGCGGGGGGGCCCCAAGAGACCCAGTACTTC.

The chain combines TRBV2 with TRBJ1-5; perhaps TRBD1 as D (6 bases). The CDR3 length is 12 residues. Per the germline V gene, CDR1 is SNHLY and CDR2 is FYNNEI. The V end lost 4 bases, the J end lost 7 bases, and 8 bases lay between the germline ends. The CDR3 region has the DNA TGTGCCAGCAGTGCAGGGGAACAGCCCCAGCATTTT. This sequence encodes CASSAGEQPQHF.

The table lists this clonotype with many counts. Here the CDR3 DNA reads TGTGCCAGCAGCGTTAGACTAGCGGGGGGCCTCCCTAGCACAGATACGCAGTATTTT. Translation: CASSVRLAGGLPSTDTQYF. The chain employs TRBV7-2 and TRBJ2-3, with TRBD2 matching over 13 bases. The CDR3 runs to 19 residues. Germline V gives CDR1 SGHTA, CDR2 FQGNSA. J gave up 0 bases and V 5 bases, and 11 bases lay outside the gene matches.

There are a few counts of this clonotype. The chain employs TRBV7-9 and TRBJ1-1; no clear D. Germline V gene data show CDR1 as SEHNR and CDR2 as FQNEAQ (reference sequence). This CDR3 spans 13 amino acids. V lost 5 bases to trimming and J lost 8 bases, with 15 bases between them. CDR3 protein: CASSLRSGKEAFF. The CDR3 DNA reads as TGTGCCAGCAGCCTCAGGTCGGGGAAAGAAGCTTTCTTT.